The clone carrying this TCR beta chain was picked up many times. Antigen: not known. Every cDNA TCR molecule received its own unique molecular identifier. MiXCR, run by TCRdb on the 5' RACE reads, gives a single entry per CDR3 protein. The data contain approximately 25,000 distinct CDR3 sequences, more than 6.5% of them singletons. The sample belongs to a study of spatial heterogeneity in lung cancer. Study-level background: More beta-chain than alpha-chain sequences were consistently detected.

Specified time point: sample taken at primary tumor resection. Unsorted whole RNA of tumor, nontumor lung or frozen PBMC was sequenced. Donation came from some 73 patients with untreated early-stage non-small cell lung cancer. Study-wide results and caveats: Blood contained ubiquitous expanded tumor TCRs more at resection than at follow-up.

Germline loops: CDR1 LGHNT, CDR2 FRNRAP. The CDR3 is 12 residues long. Trimming took 3 bases from V and 0 from J, leaving 3 bases between them. The material was PBMCs, obtained at surgery. The clonotype was recovered from a male donor with early-stage non-small cell lung cancer. V gene TRBV12-5 combines with J gene TRBJ2-7; D uncertain. The CDR3 here is CASGFNSYEQYV. The CDR3 DNA follows: TGTGCTAGTGGTTTTAACTCCTACGAGCAGTACGTC.